A single sample gave rise to the 13 T cell receptor beta chains below, sequenced in a study of T-cell memory formation after mild COVID-19. TCRdb independently ran MiXCR on the 5' RACE reads; one entry per CDR3 protein. The sample yields under 300,000 distinct CDR3 sequences, around 15% seen once. The specimen sequenced was PBMCs or a T cell subset sorted from them (not recorded which). The receptors stem from a man younger than 30 who had mild COVID-19 (a few samples of this study predate the infection). Cell type and time point are not known.

This clonotype was detected a few times. The rearrangement links TRBV5-1 to TRBJ2-3, with D unresolved. Germline V gives CDR1 SGHRS, CDR2 YFSETQ. The CDR3 runs to 15 residues. Deletions cut 6 bases from V and 1 base from J, with 15 bases between. CDR3 nucleotides: TGCGCCAGCAATCGAGTCGAATTGGGCACAGATACGCAGTATTTT. It specifies CASNRVELGTDTQYF.

This clonotype was picked up a small number of times. The CDR3 DNA is TGTGCCAGCCGCCCGCCAGGGAGCTGGGAAAAACTGTTTTTT. It yields the protein CASRPPGSWEKLFF. The rearrangement joins TRBV12-3 or TRBV12-4 to TRBJ1-4, with D tentatively TRBD1 (5 bases). The germline V and J ends were trimmed by 8 bases and 8 bases, with 18 bases remaining between them. This CDR3 has 14 amino acids.

A few counts support this clonotype. The V gene is TRBV7-2, the J gene TRBJ2-7; 7 bases agree with TRBD2. Trimming cost V 3 bases and J 0 bases; bases outside gene matches: 5. CDR3 length: 15 residues. Per the germline V gene, CDR1 is SGHTA and CDR2 is FQGNSA. The CDR3 nucleotides are TGTGCCAGCAGCTTCTGGAGCGGGGACTCCTACGAGCAGTACTTC. Encoded protein: CASSFWSGDSYEQYF.

This clonotype was seen more than once but under ten times. The gene calls are TRBV29-1 and TRBJ2-2, with D tentatively TRBD1 (6 bases). This CDR3 spans 13 amino acids. The germline CDR1 and CDR2 sequences are SQVTM and ANQGSEA. Trimming stripped 3 bases from V and 1 base from J, with 6 bases between. The DNA of the CDR3 is TGCAGCGTTGAGGGACAGAACACCGGGGAGCTGTTTTTT. This encodes CSVEGQNTGELFF.

This clonotype has a handful of counts. This chain uses TRBV7-2 with TRBJ1-2; maybe TRBD1 (5 bases). The germline V gene has CDR1 SGHTA and CDR2 FQGNSA. The CDR3 consists of 13 residues. V gave up 4 bases and J gave up 4 bases, with 10 bases separating them. The DNA for the CDR3 is TGTGCCAGCAGCTCCCAACAGGCCTATGGCTACACCTTC. Its translation: CASSSQQAYGYTF.

Many counts were recorded for this clonotype. The chain employs TRBV5-1 and TRBJ2-3; 10 nucleotides match TRBD2. The length of the CDR3 is 15 residues. The germline gives CDR1 SGHRS, CDR2 YFSETQ. Germline trimming cut 3 bases from V and 5 bases from J; bases unmatched to any gene: 6. CDR3 sequence: CASSSGLAVVDTQYF. The CDR3 bases are TGCGCCAGCAGCTCCGGACTAGCGGTTGTAGATACGCAGTATTTT.

The rearrangement uses TRBV9 and TRBJ2-3; the match to TRBD2 covers 9 bases. The germline V gene has CDR1 SGDLS and CDR2 YYNGEE. The length of the CDR3 is 15 residues. With V trimmed by 0 bases and J by 1 base, 0 bases remained unmatched. For the CDR3, the DNA is TGTGCCAGCAGCGTAGGCGGGGGGGGCACAGATACGCAGTATTTT. Translation gives CASSVGGGGTDTQYF. Full variable domain (missing parts from reference TRBV9 and TRBJ2-3): DSGVTQTPKHLITATGQRVTLRCSPRSGDLSVYWYQQSLDQGLQFLIQYYNGEERAKGNILERFSAQQFPDLHSELNLSSLELGDSALYFCASSVGGGGTDTQYFGPGTRLTVL.

Only a few counts were recorded for this clonotype. This chain links TRBV7-2 with TRBJ2-1, with 9 bases lining up with TRBD2. The germline CDR1 and CDR2 sequences are SGHTA and FQGNSA. CDR3 length equals 14 residues. The ends lost 5 bases at V and 8 bases at J; junction bases unmatched: 7. This chain's CDR3 is CASSPRGLAYEQFF. DNA for the CDR3: TGTGCCAGCAGCCCTCGGGGACTAGCATATGAGCAGTTCTTC. The variable domain in full, completed from reference TRBV7-2 and TRBJ2-1, reads GAGVSQSPSNKVTEKGKDVELRCDPISGHTALYWYRQSLGQGLEFLIYFQGNSAPDKSGLPSDRFSAERTGGSVSTLTIQRTQQEDSAVYLCASSPRGLAYEQFFGPGTRLTVL.

In this sample, this clonotype turned up a few times. V and J are TRBV5-1 and TRBJ2-1; possibly TRBD2 for D (5 bases). This CDR3 has 16 amino acids. V was cut by 4 bases and J by 0 bases, with 14 bases left in between. Germline CDR1 reads SGHRS; CDR2 reads YFSETQ. The CDR3 region has the DNA TGCGCCAGCAGCGGCCTGAGGGCTAGCTCCTACAATGAGCAGTTCTTC. This gives the protein CASSGLRASSYNEQFF.

The V and J genes are TRBV7-2 and TRBJ2-3, with a weak D call TRBD2 (6 bases). Germline V gene sequence: CDR1 SGHTA, CDR2 FQGNSA. Trimming stripped 0 bases from V and 0 bases from J, with 10 bases between. The CDR3 covers 16 residues. The CDR3 DNA follows: TGTGCCAGCAGCTTAGCAGGCGGGGCGAGCACAGATACGCAGTATTTT. It specifies CASSLAGGASTDTQYF. Full variable domain (outside the CDR3, taken from reference TRBV7-2 and TRBJ2-3): GAGVSQSPSNKVTEKGKDVELRCDPISGHTALYWYRQSLGQGLEFLIYFQGNSAPDKSGLPSDRFSAERTGGSVSTLTIQRTQQEDSAVYLCASSLAGGASTDTQYFGPGTRLTVL.

This chain joins TRBV10-3 and TRBJ2-7; D remains ambiguous. In germline, CDR1 is ENHRY, CDR2 SYGVKD. The CDR3 is 13 amino acids. The ends were cut back, 4 bases at V and 3 bases at J, with 10 bases in the middle. DNA for the CDR3: TGTGCCATCAGTGCCGACATAGGCTACGAGCAGTACGTC. It translates to CAISADIGYEQYV.

This rearrangement joins TRBV7-8 to TRBJ2-6; possibly TRBD2 for D (7 bases). There are 15 residues in the CDR3. V dropped 11 bases and J dropped 2 bases, with 16 bases sitting between them. Germline V CDR1 and CDR2: SGHVS, FQNEAQ. As DNA, the CDR3 is TGTGCCGCAGCAGAGGGGGGGACTGGGGCCAACGTCCTGACTTTC. Its protein is CAAAEGGTGANVLTF.

The rearrangement links TRBV20-1 to TRBJ1-1; D remains ambiguous. The CDR3 length is 12 residues. Trimming cost V 7 bases and J 1 base, with 10 bases left between them. Germline CDR1 DFQATT, CDR2 SNEGSKA (reference sequence). The CDR3 protein is CSGQSPNTEAFF. Here the CDR3 DNA reads TGCAGTGGTCAGAGCCCGAACACTGAAGCTTTCTTT.